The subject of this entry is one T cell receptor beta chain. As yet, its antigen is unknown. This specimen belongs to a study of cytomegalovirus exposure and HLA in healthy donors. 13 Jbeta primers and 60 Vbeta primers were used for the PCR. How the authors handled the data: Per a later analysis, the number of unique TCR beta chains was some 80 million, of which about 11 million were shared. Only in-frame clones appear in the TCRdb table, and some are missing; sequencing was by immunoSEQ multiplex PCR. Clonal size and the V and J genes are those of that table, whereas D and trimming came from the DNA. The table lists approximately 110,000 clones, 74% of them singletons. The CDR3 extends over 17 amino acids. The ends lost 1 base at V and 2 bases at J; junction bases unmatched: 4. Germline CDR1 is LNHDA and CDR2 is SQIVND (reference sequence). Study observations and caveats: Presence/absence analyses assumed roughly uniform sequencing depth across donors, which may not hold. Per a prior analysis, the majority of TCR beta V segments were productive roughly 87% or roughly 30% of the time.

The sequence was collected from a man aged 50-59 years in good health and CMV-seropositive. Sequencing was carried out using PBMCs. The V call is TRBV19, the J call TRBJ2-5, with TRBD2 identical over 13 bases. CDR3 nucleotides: TGTGCCAGTAGTATAGGACTAGCGGGGGGCGGACAAGAGACCCAGTACTTC. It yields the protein CASSIGLAGGGQETQYF.